Detailed here is one TCR beta chain. CDR3 length: 16 amino acids. The J segment lost 3 bases and the V segment lost 5 bases, leaving 13 bases of the junction unmatched. Looked up from germline, CDR1 is MDHEN and CDR2 is SYDVKM. This record comes from a study of identical twins. One entry per CDR3 protein, called by TCRdb with MiXCR from the 5' RACE reads. The sample consists of some 270,000 distinct CDR3 sequences, around 8% of them appearing once. These data are also associated with another study on yellow fever vaccine responses in identical twins.

Sequencing input: CD8+ T cells sorted from blood. The gene calls are TRBV28 and TRBJ2-7; TRBD1 matches 7 bases. The sequence was collected from a woman younger than 30 in good health. The CDR3 spells CASSPFDRVAGYEQYF. The CDR3 DNA sequence: TGTGCCAGCAGTCCCTTCGACAGGGTGGCCGGCTACGAGCAGTACTTC.